This is a list of T cell receptor beta chains from one sample in a study of CD8+ T cells in alopecia areata. The method was immunoSEQ multiplex PCR; TCRdb's version includes in-frame clones alone and lacks a portion of them. The sample carries 150,000 to 200,000 clones, roughly 60% recorded once. Specimen: CD4+ T cells sorted from blood, collected at week 24, from a patient treated with tofacitinib. Receptors were obtained from a human donor with alopecia areata. CDR3s leave out the opening cysteine and the closing phenylalanine or tryptophan.

>TRBJ1-1|TRBV5-1
ASSSTSSAQGEAF
>TRBJ1-2|TRBV29-1
SGTEANYGYT
>TRBJ1-2|TRBV2
ASTMDRNYGYT
>TRBJ2-1|TRBV16
ASSPAGVDEQF
>TRBJ2-1|TRBV5-1
ASSLGQAHNEQF
>TRBJ2-1|TRBV5-1
ASSLNLAGNEQF
>TRBJ2-6|TRBV7-9
ASSLGRGVNSGANVLT
>TRBJ2-7|TRBV27
ASSPLTAPYEQY
>TRBJ2-2|TRBV25-1
ASSAQGQGKKTGELF
>TRBJ2-2|TRBV7-3
AGSPRTGFSGELF
>TRBJ2-2|TRBV4-1
ASSQAGGTFSGELF
>TRBJ2-3|TRBV4-3
ASSQVNEGAQY
>TRBJ2-2|TRBV18
ASSPGRETNTGELF
>TRBJ1-2|TRBV10-2
ASSEIQGGYT
>TRBJ2-7|TRBV29-1
SVRLGTASMN
>TRBJ2-3|TRBV18
ASSPMEGDTQY
>TRBJ1-2|TRBV29-1
SVDERGAYGYT
>TRBJ2-3|TRBV5-4
ASSGATSGGADTQY
>TRBJ2-1|TRBV7-8
ASSRTRNEQF
>TRBJ1-1|TRBV29-1
SVSGMMNTEAF
>TRBJ2-6|TRBV2
ASSRSTTGANVLT
>TRBJ2-5|TRBV2
ASSPEAPQETQY
>TRBJ2-7|TRBV11-2
ASSSPGTGFYEQY
>TRBJ2-7|TRBV11-3
ASWGGGYEQY
>TRBJ2-1|TRBV4-1
ASSQVATPNNEQF
>TRBJ2-1|TRBV4-3
ASSQDQGLGGGEQF
>TRBJ2-1|TRBV19
ASSRGPYNEQF
>TRBJ2-5|TRBV19
ASSITRGETQY
>TRBJ2-5|TRBV7-8
ASSLGSSKETQY
>TRBJ2-7|TRBV30
AWQGPHYEQY
>TRBJ1-2|TRBV4-3
ASSQEAGASYGYT
>TRBJ2-7|TRBV4-3
ASSHGAGGYEQY
>TRBJ1-4|TRBV30
ALRQNWNEKLF
>TRBJ2-2|TRBV5-1
ASTIRTGNTGELF
>TRBJ2-3|TRBV5-1
ASSLMLAGEADTQY
>TRBJ1-2|TRBV4-3
ASSQDRSLTGYT
>TRBJ1-5|TRBV29-1
SVAENSNQPQH
>TRBJ1-2|TRBV29-1
SVDSGRASYGYT
>TRBJ2-5|TRBV7-2
ASSKDATVGETQY
>TRBJ2-5|TRBV29-1
SVTDRGAQETQY
>TRBJ1-1|TRBV5-1
ASSLTGVTEAF
>TRBJ2-7|TRBV4-3
ASSLGSEQY
>TRBJ1-1|TRBV4-2
ASSPRLRDSEAF
>TRBJ1-5|TRBV10-3
AISLGQEGNQPQH
>TRBJ2-3|TRBV4-1
ASSQDFRGRGTDTQY
>TRBJ1-1|TRBV10-3
AISGQASNTEAF
>TRBJ1-4|TRBV2
ASRAQTNEKLF
>TRBJ1-4|TRBV5-1
ASSSGETATNEKLF
>TRBJ2-5|TRBV29-1
SVALRGVQETQY
>TRBJ1-2|TRBV19
ASLRGLNYT
>TRBJ2-3|TRBV11-2
ASSPTRAGTSQY
>TRBJ2-2|TRBV29-1
SVRTRLSAGELF